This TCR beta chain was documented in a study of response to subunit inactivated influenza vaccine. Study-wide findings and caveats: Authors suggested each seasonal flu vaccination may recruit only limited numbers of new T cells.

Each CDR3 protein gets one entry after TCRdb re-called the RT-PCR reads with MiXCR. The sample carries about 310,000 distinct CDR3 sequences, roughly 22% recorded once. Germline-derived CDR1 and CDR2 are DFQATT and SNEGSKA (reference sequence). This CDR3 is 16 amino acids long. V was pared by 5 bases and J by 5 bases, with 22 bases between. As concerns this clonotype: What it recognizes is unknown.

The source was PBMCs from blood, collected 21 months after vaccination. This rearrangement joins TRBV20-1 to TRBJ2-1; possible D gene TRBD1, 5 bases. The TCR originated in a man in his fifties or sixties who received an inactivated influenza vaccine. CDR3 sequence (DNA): TGCAGTGCTGGGCCTCCGCGTCAGGGTCTCCACAATGAGCAGTTCTTC. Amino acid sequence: CSAGPPRQGLHNEQFF.